The 22 T cell receptor beta chains reported below all come from one sample, sequenced in a study of T cells in Graves' hyperthyroidism and ophthalmopathy. RNA transcripts served as the template for amplifying TCR beta CDR3 regions. When the TCR CDR3 underwent first-round RT-PCR, the HTBI primer set was used. MiXCR, run by TCRdb on the multiplex PCR reads, gives a single entry per CDR3 protein. This sample has roughly 110,000 distinct CDR3 sequences; roughly 15% occur once, and the top ten carry less than 50%. The source material was blood. All receptors come from a woman aged 45-59 years with Graves' hyperthyroidism.

This clonotype was recorded at least ten times. The chain joins TRBV5-1 to TRBJ2-1; D possibly corresponds to TRBD1 (10 bases). The germline V gene encodes CDR1 SGHRS and CDR2 YFSETQ. With 2 bases removed from V and 4 bases from J, the gap between germline ends came to 25 bases. CDR3 size: 19 residues. The CDR3 loop is CASSFGDRGWLAGYNEQFF. Here the CDR3 DNA reads TGCGCCAGCAGCTTCGGGGACAGGGGCTGGCTAGCGGGATACAATGAGCAGTTCTTC. Variable domain in full (rest from reference TRBV5-1 and TRBJ2-1): KAGVTQTPRYLIKTRGQQVTLSCSPISGHRSVSWYQQTPGQGLQFLFEYFSETQRNKGNFPGRFSGRQFSNSRSEMNVSTLELGDSALYLCASSFGDRGWLAGYNEQFFGPGTRLTVL.

The chain recombines TRBV20-1 with TRBJ1-6; D may be TRBD1 (5 bases). The CDR3 is made up of 15 amino acids. V gave up 0 bases and J gave up 5 bases, with 11 bases separating them. Per the germline V gene, CDR1 is DFQATT and CDR2 is SNEGSKA (reference sequence). The CDR3 protein is CSARDSGRNNSPLHF. The CDR3 region has the DNA TGCAGTGCTAGAGATTCAGGGCGAAATAATTCACCCCTCCACTTT.

There are many counts of this clonotype. This chain uses TRBV6-1 with TRBJ1-2; D uncertain. The CDR3 has 12 residues. Germline V gives CDR1 MNHNS, CDR2 SASEGT. Trimming cost V 10 bases and J 4 bases, with 13 bases left between them. The CDR3 DNA is TGTGCCACCCGGTCGGGGAGCTATGGCTACACCTTC. Its translation is CATRSGSYGYTF.

The J gene is TRBJ1-5, the V gene TRBV27; D not resolved. Trimming left V 1 base short and J 3 bases short, with 7 bases between. CDR1 is MNHEY, CDR2 SMNVEV, per germline (reference sequence). CDR3 length equals 14 residues. CDR3 in amino acids: CASSLLAYNQPQHF. For the CDR3, the DNA is TGTGCCAGCAGTTTATTGGCGTACAATCAGCCCCAGCATTTT.

The table lists this clonotype with many counts. This sequence joins TRBV12-3 or TRBV12-4 and TRBJ1-1, with no clear D. Trimming removed 3 bases from V and 2 bases from J, with 10 bases in between. This CDR3 is built from 14 residues. The CDR3 sequence is CASSFRSANTEAFF. The CDR3 DNA follows: TGTGCCAGCAGTTTCCGATCAGCAAACACTGAAGCTTTCTTT.

This clonotype was counted many times. The rearrangement links TRBV2 to TRBJ1-2, with no clear D. V shed 7 bases and J shed 8 bases, with 17 bases lying between them. Germline loops: CDR1 SNHLY, CDR2 FYNNEI. The CDR3 has 13 amino acids. CDR3 region: CASTLLRSGGYTF. As DNA, the CDR3 is TGTGCCAGCACTCTATTGCGGTCTGGAGGCTACACCTTC.

This clonotype occurred many times. The chain carries TRBV3-1 and TRBJ2-1; D is unresolved. V gave up 0 bases and J gave up 5 bases, with 5 bases separating them. CDR1 is LGHDT, CDR2 YNNKEL, per germline (reference sequence). CDR3 length: 13 residues. The CDR3 DNA reads TGTGCCAGCAGCCAAGATCTAGACAATGAGCAGTTCTTC. Encoded protein: CASSQDLDNEQFF.

At least ten counts were recorded for this clonotype. The V and J genes are TRBV20-1 and TRBJ2-3, with TRBD2 identical over 7 bases. In germline, CDR1 is DFQATT, CDR2 SNEGSKA (reference sequence). Trimming at V came to 5 bases and at J to 5 bases, leaving 4 bases not matched to a gene. The CDR3 runs to 12 residues. The CDR3 sequence: CSAVPSGDTQYF. CDR3 nucleotide sequence: TGCAGTGCTGTACCTAGCGGAGATACGCAGTATTTT.

At least ten counts were recorded for this clonotype. This chain connects TRBV18 to TRBJ1-5; no reliable D call. V gave up 3 bases and J gave up 0 bases, with 9 bases separating them. Germline V CDR1 and CDR2: KGHSH, LQKENI. The CDR3 contains 15 residues. The CDR3 protein is CASSPLGNSNQPQHF. CDR3 coding DNA: TGTGCCAGCTCACCGCTAGGAAATAGCAATCAGCCCCAGCATTTT.

This chain joins TRBV20-1 and TRBJ2-3; D is unresolved. This CDR3 has 14 residues. V was clipped by 1 base and J by 4 bases, with 12 bases between them. Germline-derived CDR1 and CDR2 are DFQATT and SNEGSKA (reference sequence). CDR3 sequence reads: CSARATFSPDTQYF. CDR3 DNA sequence: TGCAGTGCTAGAGCCACGTTTAGTCCAGATACGCAGTATTTT.

This clonotype has ten or more counts. The V gene is TRBV7-2, the J gene TRBJ2-3, with D possibly matching TRBD2 (6 bases). The CDR3 has 15 residues. The germline V gene has CDR1 SGHTA and CDR2 FQGNSA. V dropped 5 bases and J dropped 4 bases, with 16 bases sitting between them. CDR3 region: CASSPNRLGSDTQYF. The DNA for the CDR3 is TGTGCCAGCAGCCCCAACCGACTAGGCTCAGATACGCAGTATTTT.

Many counts were recorded for this clonotype. The chain links TRBV7-8 to TRBJ2-1; D is perhaps TRBD2 (5 bases). This CDR3 comprises 17 residues. Germline V CDR1 and CDR2: SGHVS, FQNEAQ. V was trimmed by 5 bases and J by 1 base, leaving 18 bases between them. The CDR3 nucleotides are TGTGCCAGCAGCACTCGCCCGGGAACCCGTTCCTACAATGAGCAGTTCTTC. Its translation is CASSTRPGTRSYNEQFF.

This clonotype has a count of ten or more. The V call is TRBV25-1, the J call TRBJ2-3; 8 bases map to TRBD2. From germline, CDR1 is MGHDK and CDR2 SYGVNS. This CDR3 spans 15 amino acids. Germline trimming cut 2 bases from V and 5 bases from J; bases unmatched to any gene: 6. The CDR3 loop is CASSEAGGRGDTQYF. Written as DNA, the CDR3 is TGTGCCAGCAGTGAAGCGGGAGGACGAGGAGATACGCAGTATTTT.

A note on this clonotype: One base away lies a much larger clone, so this may be a sequencing read error. The genes are TRBV29-1 and TRBJ2-1; D not certain. The germline V gene has CDR1 SQVTM and CDR2 ANQGSEA. The CDR3 totals 14 residues. V lost 7 bases and J 4 bases, leaving 17 bases between the germline ends. This chain's CDR3 is CSAEAPAIYNEQFF. The CDR3 bases are TGCAGCGCCGAAGCCCCAGCGATTTACAATGAGCAGTTCTTC.

This clonotype was recorded at least ten times. This sequence joins TRBV6-4 and TRBJ1-5, with 9 bases identical to TRBD1. The CDR3 contains 18 residues. The J segment lost 2 bases and the V segment lost 2 bases, leaving 10 bases of the junction unmatched. CDR1 is MRHNA, CDR2 SNTAGT, per germline. The CDR3 bases are TGTGCCAGCAGTGACACGGGACAGGGCTGGGTCGGCAATCAGCCCCAGCATTTT. It translates to CASSDTGQGWVGNQPQHF.

This clonotype showed up many times. The chain links TRBV4-1 to TRBJ2-3, with 7 nucleotides matching TRBD2. This CDR3 is 14 amino acids long. Per the germline V gene, CDR1 is MGHRA and CDR2 is YSYEKL. With V trimmed by 0 bases and J by 4 bases, 1 base remained unmatched. CDR3 bases: TGCGCCAGCAGCCAAGAGCTAGCGGCAGATACGCAGTATTTT. Its protein is CASSQELAADTQYF.

The chain has TRBV20-1 and TRBJ2-1; 10 bases are a match to TRBD2. After removal of 3 bases from V and 7 bases from J, the junction contained 3 bases not matched to a gene. Germline CDR1 and CDR2: DFQATT and SNEGSKA (reference sequence). This CDR3 has 13 residues. The CDR3 sequence is CSASASGGNEQFF. CDR3 sequence (DNA): TGCAGTGCTAGTGCTAGCGGGGGAAATGAGCAGTTCTTC.

This clonotype was counted at least ten times. The chain couples TRBV19 to TRBJ2-2, with TRBD1 matching 9 bases. This CDR3 has 16 amino acids. V shed 6 bases and J 5 bases; nucleotides not matched to a gene: 10. CDR1 is LNHDA and CDR2 is SQIVND in the germline V gene (reference sequence). CDR3 loop: CASSDRGTGLTGELFF. DNA for the CDR3: TGTGCCAGTAGCGACCGCGGGACAGGGTTGACCGGGGAGCTGTTTTTT.

This clonotype has at least ten counts. At one of its ends the junction is not consistent with the germline gene, which may arise from a read error. The gene calls are TRBV12-3 or TRBV12-4 and TRBJ1-5; TRBD1 is a possible D gene (6 bases). This CDR3 comprises 14 residues. This CDR3 is CASSGGGSNQPQHF. The CDR3 DNA is TGTGCCAGCAGTGGAGGGGGAAGCAACCAGCCCCAGCATTTT.

This clonotype was picked up many times. V and J are TRBV12-3 or TRBV12-4 and TRBJ1-1; D remains unclear. Trimming cost V 3 bases and J 3 bases, with 5 bases left between them. The CDR3 spans 12 residues. Here the CDR3 DNA reads TGTGCCAGCAGTTTTGCGGACACTGAAGCTTTCTTT. The encoded protein is CASSFADTEAFF.

This clonotype was detected ten times or more. J is TRBJ2-3 and V is TRBV3-1, with D uncertain. Between the trimmed V and J ends, which lost 2 bases and 0 bases, there was a span of 3 bases. Germline values: CDR1 LGHDT, CDR2 YNNKEL (reference sequence). CDR3 length equals 13 residues. The CDR3 here is CASSQSSTDTQYF. CDR3 nucleotides: TGTGCCAGCAGCCAATCTAGCACAGATACGCAGTATTTT.

The CDR3 loop reads CASSTPGLAKETQYF. Here the CDR3 DNA reads TGTGCCAGCAGTACCCCGGGACTAGCGAAAGAGACCCAGTACTTC. V gene TRBV2 combines with J gene TRBJ2-5; 10 bases are shared with TRBD2. Germline loops: CDR1 SNHLY, CDR2 FYNNEI. This CDR3 spans 15 amino acids. Trimming cost V 5 bases and J 3 bases; bases outside gene matches: 6.